A selection of T cell receptor beta chains follows, all from one sample in a study of response to subunit inactivated influenza vaccine. TCRdb re-analysed the RT-PCR reads in MiXCR, keeping a single row per CDR3 protein. Here the sample spans approximately 500,000 distinct CDR3 sequences, under 30% being singletons. These same data were also listed under a study on T cells expressing NK-cell markers.

Sequencing was performed on CD4+ T cells sorted from PBMCs, taken about 12 days after vaccination. These receptors all stem from a man aged 50-59 years who received an inactivated influenza vaccine. Each CDR3 is given with its conserved first and last residue.

J	V	CDR3
TRBJ2-7	TRBV5-5	CASSFGGLPSYEQYF
TRBJ2-5	TRBV5-1	CASSTRTSEGTQYF
TRBJ2-3	TRBV15	CATSPKGGTQYF
TRBJ2-3	TRBV20-1	CSARDPGTHGKDTQYF
TRBJ2-1	TRBV9	CASSAQIGTPNEQFF
TRBJ2-7	TRBV6-2/TRBV6-3	CASSWGTGTEQYF
TRBJ2-7	TRBV4-1	CASSQEAQASWEQYF
TRBJ2-4	TRBV24-1	CATSEGMTCLAKNIQYF
TRBJ2-7	TRBV12-3/TRBV12-4	CASSSGPREQYF
TRBJ2-4	TRBV6-5	CASSYPRPGGGKNIQYF
TRBJ2-7	TRBV28	CASSVLTSGFSYEQYF
TRBJ2-1	TRBV1	CTSSQRGLPSYNEQFF
TRBJ2-2	TRBV10-3	CASKGTSGFTGELFF
TRBJ2-7	TRBV12-3/TRBV12-4	CASSLLSGPYEQYF
TRBJ2-4	TRBV28	CASSLRQGNIQYF
TRBJ1-1	TRBV12-3/TRBV12-4	CASSPHPGQELEPAFF
TRBJ2-5	TRBV24-1	CATSEPGTAMETQYF
TRBJ2-4	TRBV28	CASSSGAAKNIQYF
TRBJ1-5	TRBV4-1	CASSVNRNQPQHF
TRBJ2-3	TRBV24-1	CATSDPRAVSTDTQYF
TRBJ1-2	TRBV20-1	CSARDRVSYGYTF
TRBJ2-7	TRBV7-8	CASSPKKAGSQASYEQYF
TRBJ2-1	TRBV6-2/TRBV6-3	CAIKGGRRADEQFF
TRBJ2-1	TRBV28	CASSFRFNEQFF
TRBJ1-1	TRBV19	CASSVTDRGPSEAFF
TRBJ1-5	TRBV5-5	CASSLEQGRQPQHF
TRBJ1-1	TRBV7-3	CASSLSPDTEAFF
TRBJ2-1	TRBV12-3/TRBV12-4	CASSFAQPPITGGPYNEQFF
TRBJ2-1	TRBV28	CASSSPTGTSGGAMAYNEQFF
TRBJ2-1	TRBV6-1	CASSKFGTSENNEQFF
TRBJ2-3	TRBV10-1	CASSRHTDTQYF
TRBJ1-1	TRBV5-1	CASSSEVPNTEAFF
TRBJ2-7	TRBV5-1	CASSWRDSLHEQYF
TRBJ2-2	TRBV20-1	CSARKGLAGELFF
TRBJ2-3	TRBV6-1	CASSKTSGDTDTQYF
TRBJ1-4	TRBV7-9	CASSSWTGSVGKLFF
TRBJ2-3	TRBV6-1	CASSPGEWRVENTDTQYF
TRBJ2-1	TRBV5-1	CASSLALLAGGITYNEQFF
TRBJ2-1	TRBV5-1	CASSSTGTGGFNEQFF
TRBJ2-7	TRBV20-1	CSARPRQGLREQYF
TRBJ2-5	TRBV20-1	CSARELAGGPTETQYF
TRBJ2-7	TRBV12-3/TRBV12-4	CASSYQSPYEQYF
TRBJ1-4	TRBV6-5	CASSFTATNEKLFF
TRBJ2-2	TRBV9	CASSVGTGVDTGELFF
TRBJ2-1	TRBV6-2/TRBV6-3	CASRNSSPSAQFF
TRBJ2-5	TRBV18	CASSRGWQETQYF
TRBJ1-4	TRBV28	CASRTGAVEKLFF
TRBJ2-1	TRBV7-2	CASSRTSGKSSYNEQFF
TRBJ1-1	TRBV6-2/TRBV6-3	CASSYSGGTEAFF
TRBJ1-4	TRBV4-3	CASSQDRGANEKLFF
TRBJ2-2	TRBV28	CASTIGGSGELFF